Listed here are 23 T cell receptor beta chains from one sample, sequenced in a study of OX40 agonist ivuxolimab in advanced cancers. Measured with immunoSEQ multiplex PCR; TCRdb has only the in-frame clones, and not every one. The data show 65,000 to 100,000 clones, more than 85% seen once. The sequenced sample was CD4+ or CD8+ T cells sorted from blood, obtained in a trial of the OX40 agonist ivuxolimab. These receptors originate from an adult with an advanced solid tumor such as melanoma, head and neck, liver or kidney cancer.

This clone came up once. This chain joins TRBV19 and TRBJ1-2; D remains unclear. Trimming stripped 0 bases from V and 2 bases from J, with 10 bases between. CDR1 and CDR2 from the germline V gene are LNHDA and SQIVND (reference sequence). This CDR3 has 15 amino acids. The CDR3 loop is CASSIDAGRNYGYTF. The CDR3 DNA reads as TGTGCCAGTAGTATAGACGCGGGGAGGAACTATGGCTACACCTTC.

This chain uses TRBV18 with TRBJ2-3; D might be TRBD1 or TRBD2, each matching 5 bases. This CDR3 spans 13 amino acids. Germline V gene sequence: CDR1 KGHSH, CDR2 LQKENI. The V end lost 6 bases, the J end lost 7 bases, and 14 bases lay between the germline ends. The CDR3 DNA reads TGTGCCAGCTCCCTGGGGGAAGCCAATACGCAGTATTTT. Translation gives CASSLGEANTQYF.

The chain combines TRBV5-4 with TRBJ2-2, with 9 bases that match TRBD2. Germline CDR1 is SGHNT and CDR2 is YYREEE (reference sequence). The CDR3 runs 16 residues. The V gene end was trimmed by 0 bases and the J gene end by 5 bases; junction bases not matched to a gene: 5. In nucleotides, the CDR3 is TGTGCCAGCAGCTTGGGTGCGGGAGGGGCGACCGGGGAGCTGTTTTTT. Translation: CASSLGAGGATGELFF.

The rearrangement joins TRBV30 to TRBJ1-4; 8 nucleotides line up with TRBD1. The CDR3 is 13 residues long. Germline CDR1 reads GTSNPN; CDR2 reads SVGIG (reference sequence). Trimming took 5 bases from V and 7 from J; bases not matched to a gene: 6. The CDR3 coding sequence is TGTGCCTGGGACGACAGGGGTGGTGAAAAACTGTTTTTT. This codes for CAWDDRGGEKLFF.

The chain combines TRBV5-1 with TRBJ2-7; D unresolved. Per germline, CDR1 SGHRS and CDR2 YFSETQ. The V and J ends lost 3 bases and 3 bases respectively, with 13 bases between them. The CDR3 loop spans 14 amino acids. CDR3 sequence reads: CASSSSLVVYEQYF. The CDR3 DNA sequence: TGCGCCAGCAGCTCGTCCTTAGTGGTCTACGAGCAGTACTTC. The complete variable domain, with remaining parts taken from reference TRBV5-1 and TRBJ2-7, reads KAGVTQTPRYLIKTRGQQVTLSCSPISGHRSVSWYQQTPGQGLQFLFEYFSETQRNKGNFPGRFSGRQFSNSRSEMNVSTLELGDSALYLCASSSSLVVYEQYFGPGTRLTVT.

This chain uses TRBV30 with TRBJ2-1; D not certain. Germline CDR1 GTSNPN, CDR2 SVGIG (reference sequence). The V and J ends lost 2 bases and 6 bases respectively, with 14 bases between them. This CDR3 contains 14 residues. The CDR3 here is CAWSPGSTGNEQFF. The CDR3 DNA follows: TGTGCCTGGAGTCCGGGTTCTACTGGCAATGAGCAGTTCTTC.

The chain has TRBV14 and TRBJ1-1; D is possibly TRBD1 (5 bases). The CDR3 spans 13 residues. In germline, CDR1 is SGHDN, CDR2 FVKESK. V was trimmed by 0 bases and J by 3 bases, leaving 5 bases between them. CDR3 DNA sequence: TGTGCCAGCAGCCAAGACAGGGACACTGAAGCTTTCTTT. Its protein product is CASSQDRDTEAFF.

The chain is built from TRBV27 and TRBJ2-5; TRBD1 is a possible D gene (6 bases). The germline V gene encodes CDR1 MNHEY and CDR2 SMNVEV (reference sequence). Trimming pared 3 bases from V and 4 bases from J, leaving 12 bases between. This CDR3 region has 14 residues. CDR3 nucleotides: TGTGCCAGCAGTTTGGGCAGGGGTGCAGAGACCCAGTACTTC. This translates into CASSLGRGAETQYF.

The chain links TRBV5-1 to TRBJ2-5; D gene uncertain. V was shortened by 0 bases and J by 2 bases, with 11 bases between the two germline ends. The CDR3 sequence is 15 residues long. Germline V gene sequence: CDR1 SGHRS, CDR2 YFSETQ. CDR3 residues: CASSLGLGEQETQYF. Written as DNA, the CDR3 is TGCGCCAGCAGCTTGGGTCTCGGAGAACAAGAGACCCAGTACTTC.

The chain couples TRBV19 to TRBJ2-7; maybe TRBD2 (6 bases). Germline CDR1 reads LNHDA; CDR2 reads SQIVND (reference sequence). The CDR3 runs 14 residues. Trimming took 2 bases from V and 5 from J, leaving 13 bases between them. The CDR3 sequence is CASSISGPGNEQYF. The CDR3 DNA reads as TGTGCCAGTAGTATAAGCGGGCCGGGCAACGAGCAGTACTTC.

The chain recombines TRBV19 with TRBJ1-2; no firm D call. V was clipped by 10 bases and J by 5 bases, with 17 bases between them. This CDR3 has 13 amino acids. Germline CDR1 reads LNHDA; CDR2 reads SQIVND (reference sequence). CDR3: CATTRTGQYGYTF. The CDR3 region has the DNA TGTGCCACCACCCGGACGGGCCAATATGGCTACACCTTC.

The chain is built from TRBV27 and TRBJ2-1; D remains ambiguous. The CDR3 is 15 amino acids. CDR1 is MNHEY, CDR2 SMNVEV, per germline (reference sequence). V lost 3 bases and J 4 bases, leaving 13 bases between the germline ends. The CDR3, as DNA: TGTGCCAGCAGTTTTAGTGGGATCGCGTACAATGAGCAGTTCTTC. This codes for CASSFSGIAYNEQFF.

V usage is TRBV9 and J usage is TRBJ2-1; TRBD2 matches at 8 bases. Per the germline V gene, CDR1 is SGDLS and CDR2 is YYNGEE. V gave up 0 bases and J gave up 8 bases; unmatched junction bases: 10. The CDR3 covers 16 residues. The CDR3 bases are TGTGCCAGCAGCGTAGGTTTCGGGAGGGCCAGCGATGAGCAGTTCTTC. Translation gives CASSVGFGRASDEQFF.

The V call is TRBV7-9, the J call TRBJ2-5, with D perhaps being TRBD1 or TRBD2 (5 bases each). Trimming took off 2 bases at V and 5 bases at J, with 15 bases between the two ends. The CDR3 contains 15 residues. CDR1 and CDR2 from the germline V gene are SEHNR and FQNEAQ (reference sequence). The CDR3 spells CASSLTRVEVETQYF. The CDR3, as DNA: TGTGCCAGCAGCTTAACCAGGGTGGAGGTGGAGACCCAGTACTTC.

This CDR3 reads CASSPRPQGSANYGYTF. The CDR3 DNA reads TGTGCCAGCTCACCACGCCCACAGGGGTCAGCTAACTATGGCTACACCTTC. The V and J genes are TRBV18 and TRBJ1-2; 7 bases align to TRBD1. The V gene end was trimmed by 1 base and the J gene end by 0 bases; junction bases not matched to a gene: 8. The V gene's germline CDR1 is KGHSH and CDR2 LQKENI. The CDR3 runs to 17 residues. Combining the CDR3 with reference TRBV18 and TRBJ1-2 gives the whole variable domain NAGVMQNPRHLVRRRGQEARLRCSPMKGHSHVYWYRQLPEEGLKFMVYLQKENIIDESGMPKERFSAEFPKEGPSILRIQQVVRGDSAAYFCASSPRPQGSANYGYTFGSGTRLTVV.

The chain carries TRBV5-4 and TRBJ1-1; a weak D match, TRBD1 (6 bases). V dropped 3 bases and J dropped 4 bases, with 10 bases sitting between them. The germline CDR1 and CDR2 sequences are SGHNT and YYREEE (reference sequence). The CDR3 covers 13 residues. Here the CDR3 reads CASSWRGATEAFF. CDR3 bases: TGTGCCAGCAGCTGGCGGGGGGCCACTGAAGCTTTCTTT.

The V gene is TRBV28, the J gene TRBJ2-5, with D perhaps matching TRBD1 (5 bases). The germline V gene has CDR1 MDHEN and CDR2 SYDVKM. The CDR3 extends over 14 amino acids. With 8 bases removed from V and 6 bases from J, the gap between germline ends came to 19 bases. This CDR3 is CASGSTPGLKTQYF. The CDR3 nucleotides read TGTGCCAGCGGCTCCACCCCAGGGTTGAAGACCCAGTACTTC.

V is TRBV10-1 and J is TRBJ2-7; the D is unclear. Trimming removed 4 bases at V and 7 bases at J, with 17 bases between. This CDR3 spans 14 amino acids. The germline CDR1 and CDR2 sequences are WNHNN and SYGVQD (reference sequence). CDR3 amino acids: CASSADMALREQYF. CDR3 DNA sequence: TGCGCCAGCAGTGCCGACATGGCGTTGAGAGAGCAGTACTTC.

V is TRBV19 and J is TRBJ1-3; no definite D call. This CDR3 comprises 13 residues. CDR1 LNHDA and CDR2 SQIVND come from the germline V gene (reference sequence). The V gene lost 6 bases and the J gene lost 7 bases, with 13 bases spanning the gap. In DNA, the CDR3 is TGTGCCAGTAGAGAAGGCCCGGAGAACACCATATATTTT. Translation: CASREGPENTIYF.

The rearrangement links TRBV6-1 to TRBJ2-7; 12 bases line up with TRBD2. The CDR3 is made up of 20 amino acids. In germline, CDR1 is MNHNS, CDR2 SASEGT. Germline trimming cut 2 bases from V and 0 bases from J; bases unmatched to any gene: 14. CDR3 coding DNA: TGTGCCAGCAGTGAATCCCCCCGACTAGCGGGAGAAAAGTACTCCTACGAGCAGTACTTC. Its translation is CASSESPRLAGEKYSYEQYF.

This chain joins TRBV7-9 and TRBJ1-5; 7 bases align to TRBD1. Per the germline V gene, CDR1 is SEHNR and CDR2 is FQNEAQ (reference sequence). V gave up 4 bases and J gave up 3 bases; unmatched junction bases: 6. CDR3 size: 15 residues. The CDR3 sequence is CASSSTGVANQPQHF. Written as DNA, the CDR3 is TGTGCCAGCAGCTCAACAGGGGTAGCCAATCAGCCCCAGCATTTT.

The genes are TRBV2 and TRBJ2-1, with 9 bases fitting TRBD1. V shed 5 bases, J shed 4 bases, and the junction held 3 bases outside the gene matches. This CDR3 is 14 amino acids long. Germline V lookup: CDR1 SNHLY, CDR2 FYNNEI. This chain's CDR3 is CASSTDRGYNEQFF. The CDR3 DNA follows: TGTGCCAGCAGTACGGACAGGGGATACAATGAGCAGTTCTTC.

This chain links TRBV15 with TRBJ2-7; TRBD1 or TRBD2 may be the D gene (5 bases each). The germline V gene encodes CDR1 LNHNV and CDR2 YYDKDF (reference sequence). V lost 0 bases and J 6 bases, leaving 18 bases between the germline ends. The CDR3 runs to 16 residues. CDR3 nucleotide sequence: TGTGCCACCAGCAGAGATCCTGGACACGGGGTCTCCGAGCAGTACTTC. It codes for CATSRDPGHGVSEQYF.